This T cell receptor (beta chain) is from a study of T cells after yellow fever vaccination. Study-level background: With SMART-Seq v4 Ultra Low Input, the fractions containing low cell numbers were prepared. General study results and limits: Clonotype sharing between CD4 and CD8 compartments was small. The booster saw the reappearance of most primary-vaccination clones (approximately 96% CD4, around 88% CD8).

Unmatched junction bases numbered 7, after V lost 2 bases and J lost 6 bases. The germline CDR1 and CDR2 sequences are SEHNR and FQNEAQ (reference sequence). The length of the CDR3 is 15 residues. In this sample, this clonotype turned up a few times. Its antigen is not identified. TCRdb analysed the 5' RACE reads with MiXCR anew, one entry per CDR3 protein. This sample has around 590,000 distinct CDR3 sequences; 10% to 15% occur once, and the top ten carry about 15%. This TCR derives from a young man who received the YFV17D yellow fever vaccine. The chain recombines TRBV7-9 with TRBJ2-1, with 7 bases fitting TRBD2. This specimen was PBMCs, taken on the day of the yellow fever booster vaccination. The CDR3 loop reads CASSLTSGTTNEQFF. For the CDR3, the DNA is TGTGCCAGCAGCTTAACCTCCGGGACTACCAATGAGCAGTTCTTC.